This T cell receptor (beta chain) is from a study of PD-1 blockade in classical Hodgkin lymphoma. Each patient's relapse followed autologous stem cell transplantation, and brentuximab vedotin exposure varied. Using immunoSEQ multiplex PCR, the repertoire was profiled, and TCRdb retains in-frame clones only, with some absent. The table lists tens of thousands of clones, 75% to 90% of them singletons. The sequence was collected from a human donor with classical Hodgkin lymphoma. The material was peripheral blood mononuclear cells (PBMCs), obtained before the second cycle of nivolumab.

CDR3: CASSLDLSRQGSPAQYF. The CDR3, as DNA: TGTGCCAGCAGCTTGGACTTGTCGAGACAGGGGTCCCCAGCGCAGTATTTT. V usage is TRBV5-6 and J usage is TRBJ2-3; 8 bases fit TRBD1. CDR1 is SGHDT and CDR2 is YYEEEE in the germline V gene. The CDR3 totals 17 residues. The junction had 16 bases not matched to a gene; V was cut back by 0 bases and J by 10 bases.